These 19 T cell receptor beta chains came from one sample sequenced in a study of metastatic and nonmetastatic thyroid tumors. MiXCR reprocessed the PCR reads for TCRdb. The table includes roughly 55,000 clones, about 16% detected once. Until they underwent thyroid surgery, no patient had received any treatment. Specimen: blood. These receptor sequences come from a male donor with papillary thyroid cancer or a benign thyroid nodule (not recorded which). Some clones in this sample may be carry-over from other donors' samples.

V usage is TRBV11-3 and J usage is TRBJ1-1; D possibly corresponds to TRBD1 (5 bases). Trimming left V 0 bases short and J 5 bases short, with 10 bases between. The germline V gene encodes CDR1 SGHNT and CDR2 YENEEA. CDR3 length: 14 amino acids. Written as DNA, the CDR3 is TGTGCCAGCAGCTTAGACGGGGCGCTTACTGAAGCTTTCTTT. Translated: CASSLDGALTEAFF.

Written as DNA, the CDR3 is TGCAGTGCCACCGTATCCCAGGACTTGGGTGAGCAGTTCTTC. Translated, it gives CSATVSQDLGEQFF. The rearrangement uses TRBV20-1 and TRBJ2-1, with D possibly TRBD2 on 5 matching bases. V lost 6 bases to trimming and J lost 9 bases, with 21 bases between them. Germline V CDR1 and CDR2: DFQATT, SNEGSKA (reference sequence). The CDR3 sequence is 14 residues long.

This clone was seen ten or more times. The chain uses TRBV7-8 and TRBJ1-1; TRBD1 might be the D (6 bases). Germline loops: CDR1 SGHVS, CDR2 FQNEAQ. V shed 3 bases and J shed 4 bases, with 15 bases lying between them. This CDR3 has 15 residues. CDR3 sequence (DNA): TGTGCCAGCAGCTTCGGGACCACAGGGACCACTGAAGCTTTCTTT. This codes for CASSFGTTGTTEAFF.

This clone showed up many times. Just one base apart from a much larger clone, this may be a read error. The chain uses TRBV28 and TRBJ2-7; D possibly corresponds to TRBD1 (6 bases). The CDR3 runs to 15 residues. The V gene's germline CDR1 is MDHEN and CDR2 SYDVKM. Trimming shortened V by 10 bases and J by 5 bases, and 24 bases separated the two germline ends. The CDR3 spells CATLPRGKCPNEQYF. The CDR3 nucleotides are TGTGCCACCCTTCCCAGGGGAAAGTGCCCGAACGAGCAGTACTTC.

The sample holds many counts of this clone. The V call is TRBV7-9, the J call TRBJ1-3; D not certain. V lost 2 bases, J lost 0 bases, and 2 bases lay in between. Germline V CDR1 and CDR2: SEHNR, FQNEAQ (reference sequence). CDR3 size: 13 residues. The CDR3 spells CASSLPSGNTIYF. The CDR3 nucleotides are TGTGCCAGCAGCTTACCCTCTGGAAACACCATATATTTT.

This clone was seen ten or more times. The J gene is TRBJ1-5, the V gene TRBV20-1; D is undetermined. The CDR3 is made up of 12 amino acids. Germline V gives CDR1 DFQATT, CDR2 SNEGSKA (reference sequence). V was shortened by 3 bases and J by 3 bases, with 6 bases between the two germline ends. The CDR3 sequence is CSARTPNQPQHF. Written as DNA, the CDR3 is TGCAGTGCTAGGACGCCCAATCAGCCCCAGCATTTT.

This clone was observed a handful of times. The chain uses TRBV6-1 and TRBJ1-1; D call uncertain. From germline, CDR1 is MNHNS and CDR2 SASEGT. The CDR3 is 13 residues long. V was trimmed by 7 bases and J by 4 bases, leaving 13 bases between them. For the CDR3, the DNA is TGTGCCAGCAAGCCGTTTGTGGTCACTGAAGCTTTCTTT. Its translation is CASKPFVVTEAFF.

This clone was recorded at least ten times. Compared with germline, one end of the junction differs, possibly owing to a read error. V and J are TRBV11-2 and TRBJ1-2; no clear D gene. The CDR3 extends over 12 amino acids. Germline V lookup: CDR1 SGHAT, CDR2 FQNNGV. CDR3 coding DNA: TGTGCCGGCAGCCTACCGGGAAATGGCTACACCTTC. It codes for CAGSLPGNGYTF.

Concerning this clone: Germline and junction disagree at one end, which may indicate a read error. CDR3: CASSYRRGARSPLQF. CDR3 DNA sequence: TGTGCCAGCAGTTACCGGCGGGGGGCGAGGTCACCACTCCAATTT. The chain couples TRBV6-5 to TRBJ1-6; a possible D gene is TRBD1 (6 bases). Germline V gene data show CDR1 as MNHEY and CDR2 as SVGAGI. The CDR3 covers 15 residues.

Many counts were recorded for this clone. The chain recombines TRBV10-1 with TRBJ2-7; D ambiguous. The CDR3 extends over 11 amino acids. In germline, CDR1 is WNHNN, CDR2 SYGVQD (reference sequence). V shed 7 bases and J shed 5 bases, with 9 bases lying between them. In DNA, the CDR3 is TGCGCCAGCATTGATCAAAACGAGCAGTACTTC. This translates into CASIDQNEQYF.

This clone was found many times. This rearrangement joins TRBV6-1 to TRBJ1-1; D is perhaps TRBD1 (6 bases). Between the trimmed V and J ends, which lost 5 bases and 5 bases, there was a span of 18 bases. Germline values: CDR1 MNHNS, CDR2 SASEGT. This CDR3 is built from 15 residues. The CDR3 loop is CASSRTGTVRTEAFF. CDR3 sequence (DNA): TGTGCCAGCAGTAGAACAGGGACGGTTCGAACTGAAGCTTTCTTT.

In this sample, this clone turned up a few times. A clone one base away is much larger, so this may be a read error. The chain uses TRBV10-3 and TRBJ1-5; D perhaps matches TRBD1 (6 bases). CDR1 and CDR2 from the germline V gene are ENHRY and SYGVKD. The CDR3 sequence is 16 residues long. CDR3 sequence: CAISEFTGAGNQTQHF. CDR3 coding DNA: TGTGCCATCAGTGAGTTTACGGGGGCCGGCAATCAGACCCAGCATTTT.

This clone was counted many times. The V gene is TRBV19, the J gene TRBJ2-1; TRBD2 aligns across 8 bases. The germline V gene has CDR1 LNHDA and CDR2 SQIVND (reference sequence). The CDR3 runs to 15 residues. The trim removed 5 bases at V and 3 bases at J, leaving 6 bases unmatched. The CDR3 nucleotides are TGTGCCAGTAGTTCGGGACTAGGAATCTACAATGAGCAGTTCTTC. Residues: CASSSGLGIYNEQFF.

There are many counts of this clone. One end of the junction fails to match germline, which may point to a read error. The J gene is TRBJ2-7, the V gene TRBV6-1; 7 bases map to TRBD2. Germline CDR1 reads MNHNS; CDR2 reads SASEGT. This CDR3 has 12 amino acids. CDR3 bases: TGTGCCAGCAGCCCCCGTCCGGGACTACTACTGTTC. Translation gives CASSPRPGLLLF.

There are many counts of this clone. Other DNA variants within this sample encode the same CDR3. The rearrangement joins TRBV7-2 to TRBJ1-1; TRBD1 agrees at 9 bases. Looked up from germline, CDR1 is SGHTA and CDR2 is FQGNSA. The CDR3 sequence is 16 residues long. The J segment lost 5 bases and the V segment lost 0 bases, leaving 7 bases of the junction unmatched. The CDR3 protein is CASSLAGQGRGTEAFF. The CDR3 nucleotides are TGTGCCAGCAGCTTAGCGGGACAGGGTAGGGGTACTGAAGCTTTCTTT.

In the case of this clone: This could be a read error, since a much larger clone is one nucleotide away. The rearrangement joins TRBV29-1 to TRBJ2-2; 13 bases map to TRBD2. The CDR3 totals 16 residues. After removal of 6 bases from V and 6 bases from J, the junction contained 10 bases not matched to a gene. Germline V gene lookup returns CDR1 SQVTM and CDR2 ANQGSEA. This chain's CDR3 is CSVTGTSGILAGELFF. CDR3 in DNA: TGCAGCGTGACCGGGACTAGCGGGATCTTGGCCGGGGAGCTGTTTTTT.

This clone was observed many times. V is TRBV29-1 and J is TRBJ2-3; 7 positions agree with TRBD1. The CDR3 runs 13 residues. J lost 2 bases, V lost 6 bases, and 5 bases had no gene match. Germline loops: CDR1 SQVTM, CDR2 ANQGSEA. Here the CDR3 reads CSVVTGDTDTQYF. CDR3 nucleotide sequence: TGCAGCGTGGTTACAGGGGACACAGATACGCAGTATTTT.

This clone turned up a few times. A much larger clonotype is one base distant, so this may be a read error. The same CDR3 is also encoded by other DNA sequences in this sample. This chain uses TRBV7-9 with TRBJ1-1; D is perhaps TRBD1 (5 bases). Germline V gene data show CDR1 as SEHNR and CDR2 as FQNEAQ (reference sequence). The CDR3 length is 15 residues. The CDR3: CASRWGGKGNTEAFF. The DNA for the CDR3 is TGTGCCAGCAGGTGGGGTGGCAAGGGGAACACCGAAGCTTTCTTT.

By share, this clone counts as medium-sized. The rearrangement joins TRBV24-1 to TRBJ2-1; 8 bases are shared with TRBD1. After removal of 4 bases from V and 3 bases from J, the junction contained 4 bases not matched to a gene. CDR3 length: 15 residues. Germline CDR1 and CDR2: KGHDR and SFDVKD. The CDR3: CATSEGGQDYNEQFF. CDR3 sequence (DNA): TGTGCCACCAGTGAGGGGGGACAGGACTACAATGAGCAGTTCTTC.